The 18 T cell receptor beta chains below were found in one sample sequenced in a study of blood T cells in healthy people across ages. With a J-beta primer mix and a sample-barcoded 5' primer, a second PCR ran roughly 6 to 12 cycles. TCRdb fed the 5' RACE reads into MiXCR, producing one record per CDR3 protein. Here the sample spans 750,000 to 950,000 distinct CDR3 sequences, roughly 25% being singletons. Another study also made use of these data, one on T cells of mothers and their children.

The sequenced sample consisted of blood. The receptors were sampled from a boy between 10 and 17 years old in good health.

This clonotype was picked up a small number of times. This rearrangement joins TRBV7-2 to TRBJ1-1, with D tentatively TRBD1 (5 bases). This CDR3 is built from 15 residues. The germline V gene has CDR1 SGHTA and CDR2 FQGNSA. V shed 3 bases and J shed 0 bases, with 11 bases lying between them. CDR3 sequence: CASSLSGGLNTEAFF. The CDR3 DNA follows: TGTGCCAGCAGCTTGTCCGGGGGGTTGAACACTGAAGCTTTCTTT.

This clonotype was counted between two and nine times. The CDR3 region has the DNA TGTGCCAGCAGCCCGAGGACAGGGACCTACACCATATATTTT. This codes for CASSPRTGTYTIYF. This chain joins TRBV3-1 and TRBJ1-3; 8 bases map to TRBD1. The junction had 7 bases not matched to a gene; V was cut back by 4 bases and J by 8 bases. The CDR3 covers 14 residues. The germline gives CDR1 LGHDT, CDR2 YNNKEL (reference sequence).

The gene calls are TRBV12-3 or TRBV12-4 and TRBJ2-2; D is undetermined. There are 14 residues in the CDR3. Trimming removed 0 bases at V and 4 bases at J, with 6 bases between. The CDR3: CASSLAEITGELFF. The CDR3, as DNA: TGTGCCAGCAGTTTAGCAGAGATCACCGGGGAGCTGTTTTTT.

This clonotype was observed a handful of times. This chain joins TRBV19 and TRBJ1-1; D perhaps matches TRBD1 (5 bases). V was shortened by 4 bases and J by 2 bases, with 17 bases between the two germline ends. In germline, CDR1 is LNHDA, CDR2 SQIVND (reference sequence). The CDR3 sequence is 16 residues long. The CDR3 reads CASSNGGTRANTEAFF. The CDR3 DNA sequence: TGTGCCAGTAGTAACGGTGGGACCAGGGCAAACACTGAAGCTTTCTTT.

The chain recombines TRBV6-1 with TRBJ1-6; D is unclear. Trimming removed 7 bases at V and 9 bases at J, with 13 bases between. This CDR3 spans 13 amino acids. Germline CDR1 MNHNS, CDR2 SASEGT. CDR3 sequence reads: CASTGQGTSPLHF. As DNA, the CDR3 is TGTGCCAGCACCGGGCAAGGAACTTCACCCCTCCACTTT.

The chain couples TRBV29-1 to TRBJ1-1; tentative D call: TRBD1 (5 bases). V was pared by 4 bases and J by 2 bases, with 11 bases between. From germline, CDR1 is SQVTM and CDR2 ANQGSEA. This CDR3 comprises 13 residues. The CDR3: CSVGGGTNTEAFF. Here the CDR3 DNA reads TGCAGCGTTGGGGGCGGAACTAACACTGAAGCTTTCTTT.

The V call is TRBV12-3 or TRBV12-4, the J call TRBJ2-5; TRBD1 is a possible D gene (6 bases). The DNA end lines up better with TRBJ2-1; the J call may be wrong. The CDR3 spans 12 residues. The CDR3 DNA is TGTGCCAGCAGTTTAAGGGGGACTGAGCAGTTCTTC. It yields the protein CASSLRGTEQFF.

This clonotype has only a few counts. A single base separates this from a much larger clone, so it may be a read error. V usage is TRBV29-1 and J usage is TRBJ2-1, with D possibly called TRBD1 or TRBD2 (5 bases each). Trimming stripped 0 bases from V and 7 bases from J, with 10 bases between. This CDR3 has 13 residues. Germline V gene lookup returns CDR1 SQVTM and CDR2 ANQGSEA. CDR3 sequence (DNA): TGCAGCGTTGAAGAGGAGTGGGGGAATGAGCAGTTCTTC. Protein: CSVEEEWGNEQFF.

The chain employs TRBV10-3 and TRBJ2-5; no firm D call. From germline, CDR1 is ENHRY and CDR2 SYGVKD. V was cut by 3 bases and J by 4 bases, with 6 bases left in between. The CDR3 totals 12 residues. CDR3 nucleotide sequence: TGTGCCATCAGTGACGTGGGAGAGACCCAGTACTTC. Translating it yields CAISDVGETQYF.

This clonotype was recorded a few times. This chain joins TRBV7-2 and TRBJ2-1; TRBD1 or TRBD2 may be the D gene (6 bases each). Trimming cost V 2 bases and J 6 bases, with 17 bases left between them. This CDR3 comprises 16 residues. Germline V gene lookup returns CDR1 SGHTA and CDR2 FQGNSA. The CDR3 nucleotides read TGTGCCAGCAGCTTATCCAGGGGAATGGGAGGCAATGAGCAGTTCTTC. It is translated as CASSLSRGMGGNEQFF.

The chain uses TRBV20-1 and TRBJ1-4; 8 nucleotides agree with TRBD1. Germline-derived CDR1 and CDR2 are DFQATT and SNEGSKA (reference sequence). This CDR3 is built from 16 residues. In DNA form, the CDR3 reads TGCAGCGCCCCGGGACAGGCTCTGGCAACTAATGAAAAACTGTTTTTT. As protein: CSAPGQALATNEKLFF.

The CDR3 DNA reads TGTGCCAGCAGCCATCGACAGAGTGGCGAGCAGTACTTC. The encoded protein is CASSHRQSGEQYF. This rearrangement joins TRBV6-5 to TRBJ2-7, with D perhaps TRBD1 (5 bases). The CDR3 totals 13 residues. V dropped 6 bases and J dropped 6 bases, with 15 bases sitting between them. Germline loops: CDR1 MNHEY, CDR2 SVGAGI.

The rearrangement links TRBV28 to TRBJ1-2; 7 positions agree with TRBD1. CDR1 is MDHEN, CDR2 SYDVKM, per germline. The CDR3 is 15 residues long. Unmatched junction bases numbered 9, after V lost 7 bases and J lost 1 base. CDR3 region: CASTIRTGYNYGYTF. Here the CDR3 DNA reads TGTGCCAGCACCATACGGACAGGCTATAACTATGGCTACACCTTC.

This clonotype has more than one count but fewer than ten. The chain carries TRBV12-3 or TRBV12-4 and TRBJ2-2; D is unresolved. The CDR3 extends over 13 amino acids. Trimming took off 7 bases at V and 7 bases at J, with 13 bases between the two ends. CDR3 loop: CASTLTDNGELFF. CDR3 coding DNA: TGTGCCAGCACCCTAACGGATAACGGGGAGCTGTTTTTT.

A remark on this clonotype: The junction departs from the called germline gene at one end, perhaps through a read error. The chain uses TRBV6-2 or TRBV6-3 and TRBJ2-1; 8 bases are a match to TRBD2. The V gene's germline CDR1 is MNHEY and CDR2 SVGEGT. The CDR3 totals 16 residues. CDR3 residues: CASSYSGTRSSNEQFF. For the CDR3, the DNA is TGTGCCAGCAGTTACTCGGGGACTAGATCCTCCAATGAGCAGTTCTTC.

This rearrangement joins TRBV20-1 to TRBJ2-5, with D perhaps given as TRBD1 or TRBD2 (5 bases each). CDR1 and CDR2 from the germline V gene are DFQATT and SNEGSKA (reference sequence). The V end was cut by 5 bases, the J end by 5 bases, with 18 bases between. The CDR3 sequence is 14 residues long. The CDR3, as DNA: TGCAGTGCTCCCCCCGGGGCCGGTAGGGAGACCCAGTACTTC. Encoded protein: CSAPPGAGRETQYF.

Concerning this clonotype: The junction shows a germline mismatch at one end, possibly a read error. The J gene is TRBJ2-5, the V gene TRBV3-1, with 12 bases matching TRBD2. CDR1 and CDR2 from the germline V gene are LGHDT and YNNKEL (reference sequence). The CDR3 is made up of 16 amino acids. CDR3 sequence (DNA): TGTGCCAGCAGCCGAGCGACTAGCGGGGGCCTCAATGAGCAGCTCTTC. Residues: CASSRATSGGLNEQLF.

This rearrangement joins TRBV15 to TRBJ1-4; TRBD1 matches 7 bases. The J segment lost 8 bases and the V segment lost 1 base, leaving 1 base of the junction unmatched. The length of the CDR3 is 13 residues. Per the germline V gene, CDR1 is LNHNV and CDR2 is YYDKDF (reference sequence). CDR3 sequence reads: CATSRGTGEKLFF. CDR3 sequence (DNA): TGTGCCACCAGCAGAGGGACAGGCGAAAAACTGTTTTTT.